This T cell receptor (beta chain) was captured by sequencing in a study of T-cell memory formation after mild COVID-19. This CDR3 is 14 amino acids long. From germline, CDR1 is MNHEY and CDR2 SVGEGT. V lost 5 bases and J 4 bases, leaving 15 bases between the germline ends. MiXCR, run by TCRdb on the 5' RACE reads, gives a single entry per CDR3 protein. The sample lists over 500,000 distinct CDR3 sequences, around 16% occurring once. This clonotype was sampled from an adult woman who had mild COVID-19 (a few samples of this study predate the infection). Cell type and time point are not known. The chain joins TRBV6-2 or TRBV6-3 to TRBJ2-7; D perhaps matches TRBD1 (6 bases). Sequencing used PBMCs or a T cell subset sorted from them (not recorded which). The CDR3 DNA reads TGTGCCAGCAGTCAGCAAGCCGGGACATACGAGCAGTACTTC. It yields the protein CASSQQAGTYEQYF.